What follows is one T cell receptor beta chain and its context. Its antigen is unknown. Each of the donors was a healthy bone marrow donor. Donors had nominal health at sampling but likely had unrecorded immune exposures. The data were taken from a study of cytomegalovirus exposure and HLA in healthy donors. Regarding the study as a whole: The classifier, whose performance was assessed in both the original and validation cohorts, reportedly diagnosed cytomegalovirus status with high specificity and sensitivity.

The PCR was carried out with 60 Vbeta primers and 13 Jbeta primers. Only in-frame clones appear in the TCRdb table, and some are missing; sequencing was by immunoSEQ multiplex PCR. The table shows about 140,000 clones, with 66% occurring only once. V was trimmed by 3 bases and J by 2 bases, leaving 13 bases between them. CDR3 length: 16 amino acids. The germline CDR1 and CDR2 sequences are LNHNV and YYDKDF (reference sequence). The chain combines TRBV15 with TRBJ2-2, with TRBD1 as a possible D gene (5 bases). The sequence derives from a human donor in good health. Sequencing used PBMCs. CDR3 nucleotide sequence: TGTGCCACCAGCAGCCTAGGGGTTCTAAACACCGGGGAGCTGTTTTTT. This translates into CATSSLGVLNTGELFF.